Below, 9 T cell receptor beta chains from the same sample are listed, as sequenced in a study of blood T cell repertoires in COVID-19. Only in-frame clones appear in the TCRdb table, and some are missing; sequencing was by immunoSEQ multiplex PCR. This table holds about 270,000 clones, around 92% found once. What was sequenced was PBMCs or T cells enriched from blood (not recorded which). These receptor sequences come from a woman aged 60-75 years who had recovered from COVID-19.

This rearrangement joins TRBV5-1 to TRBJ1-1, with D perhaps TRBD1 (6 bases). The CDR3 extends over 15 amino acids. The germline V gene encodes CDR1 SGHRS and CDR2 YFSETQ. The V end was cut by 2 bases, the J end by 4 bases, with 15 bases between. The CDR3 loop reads CASSFVTGGSTEAFF. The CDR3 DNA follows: TGCGCCAGCAGCTTCGTGACAGGTGGGTCCACTGAAGCTTTCTTT.

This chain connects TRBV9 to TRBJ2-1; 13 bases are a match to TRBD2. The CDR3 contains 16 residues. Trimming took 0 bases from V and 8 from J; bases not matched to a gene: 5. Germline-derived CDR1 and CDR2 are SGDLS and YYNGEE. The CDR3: CASSVARLAGGDEQFF. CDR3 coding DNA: TGTGCCAGCAGCGTAGCTCGACTAGCGGGGGGTGATGAGCAGTTCTTC.

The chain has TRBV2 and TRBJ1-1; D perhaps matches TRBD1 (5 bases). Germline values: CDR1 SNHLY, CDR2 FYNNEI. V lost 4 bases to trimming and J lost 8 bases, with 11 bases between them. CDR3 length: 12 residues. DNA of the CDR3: TGTGCCAGCAGTGGACAGATACCCGAAGCTTTCTTT. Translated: CASSGQIPEAFF.

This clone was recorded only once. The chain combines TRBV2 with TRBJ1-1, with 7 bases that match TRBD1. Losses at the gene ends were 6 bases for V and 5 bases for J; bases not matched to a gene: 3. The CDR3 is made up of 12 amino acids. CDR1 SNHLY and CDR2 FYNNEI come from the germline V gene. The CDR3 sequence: CASREQGTEAFF. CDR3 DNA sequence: TGTGCCAGCAGAGAACAGGGGACTGAAGCTTTCTTT.

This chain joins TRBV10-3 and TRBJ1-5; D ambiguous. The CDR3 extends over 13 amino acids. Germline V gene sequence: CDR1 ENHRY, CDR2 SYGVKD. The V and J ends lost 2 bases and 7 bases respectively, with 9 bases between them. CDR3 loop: CAISESGDQPQHF. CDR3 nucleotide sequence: TGTGCCATCAGTGAGAGCGGAGACCAGCCCCAGCATTTT.

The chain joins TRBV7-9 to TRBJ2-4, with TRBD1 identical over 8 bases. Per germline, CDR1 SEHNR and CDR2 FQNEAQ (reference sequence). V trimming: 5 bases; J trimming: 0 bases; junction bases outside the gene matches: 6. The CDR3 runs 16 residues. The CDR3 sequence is CASSDGQGLAKNIQYF. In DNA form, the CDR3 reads TGTGCCAGCAGCGATGGACAGGGACTAGCCAAAAACATTCAGTACTTC.

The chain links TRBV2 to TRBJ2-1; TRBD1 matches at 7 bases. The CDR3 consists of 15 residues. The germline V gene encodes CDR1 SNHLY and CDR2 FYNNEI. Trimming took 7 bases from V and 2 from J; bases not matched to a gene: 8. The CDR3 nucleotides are TGTGCCAGCACAACCGGGACAGCCCCCTACAATGAGCAGTTCTTC. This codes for CASTTGTAPYNEQFF.

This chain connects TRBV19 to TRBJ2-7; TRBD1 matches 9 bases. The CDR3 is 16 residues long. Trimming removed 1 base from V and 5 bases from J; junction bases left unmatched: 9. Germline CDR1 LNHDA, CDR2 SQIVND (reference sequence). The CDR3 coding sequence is TGTGCCAGTAGTATAGGGTCCGGGACAGGGTGGCACGAGCAGTACTTC. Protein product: CASSIGSGTGWHEQYF.

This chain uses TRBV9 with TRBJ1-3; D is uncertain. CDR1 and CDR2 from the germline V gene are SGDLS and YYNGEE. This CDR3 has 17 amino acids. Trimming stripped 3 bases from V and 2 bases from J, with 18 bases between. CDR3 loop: CASSATPGMAPGNTIYF. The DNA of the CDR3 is TGTGCCAGCAGCGCAACTCCGGGAATGGCCCCTGGAAACACCATATATTTT.